This T cell receptor beta chain was captured by sequencing in a study of CD4+ T cells in melanoma. TCRdb's copy holds only in-frame clones and misses some; the assay was immunoSEQ multiplex PCR. The table records around 6,600 clones, 65% of them present only once. CDR3 length: 10 residues. Trimming left V 6 bases short and J 4 bases short, with 0 bases between. The TCR comes from a human donor with melanoma. Sequencing used cells from a culture (not recorded whether cultured in vitro). This chain uses TRBV12-3 or TRBV12-4 with TRBJ2-2; no firm D call. This CDR3 reads CASSTGELFF. The DNA for the CDR3 is TGTGCCAGCAGCACCGGGGAGCTGTTTTTT.